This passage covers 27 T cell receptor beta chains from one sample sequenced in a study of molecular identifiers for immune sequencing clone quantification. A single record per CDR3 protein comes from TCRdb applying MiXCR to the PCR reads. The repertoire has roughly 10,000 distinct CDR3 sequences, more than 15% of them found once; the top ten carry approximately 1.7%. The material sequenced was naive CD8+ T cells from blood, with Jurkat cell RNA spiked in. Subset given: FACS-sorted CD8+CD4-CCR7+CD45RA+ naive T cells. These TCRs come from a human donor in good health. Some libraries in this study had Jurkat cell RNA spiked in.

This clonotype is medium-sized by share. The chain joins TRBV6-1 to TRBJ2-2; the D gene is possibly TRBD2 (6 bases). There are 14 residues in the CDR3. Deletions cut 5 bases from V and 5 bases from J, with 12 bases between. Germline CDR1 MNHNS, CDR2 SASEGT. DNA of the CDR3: TGTGCCAGCAGTCTCAGCGGGCGGACCGGGGAGCTGTTTTTT. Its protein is CASSLSGRTGELFF.

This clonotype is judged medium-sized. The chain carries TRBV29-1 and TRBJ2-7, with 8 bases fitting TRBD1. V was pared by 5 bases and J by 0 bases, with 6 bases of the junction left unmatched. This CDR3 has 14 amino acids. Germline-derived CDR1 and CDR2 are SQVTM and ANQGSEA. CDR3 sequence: CSVSGTGRSYEQYF. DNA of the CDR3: TGCAGCGTTTCGGGGACAGGCCGCTCCTACGAGCAGTACTTC.

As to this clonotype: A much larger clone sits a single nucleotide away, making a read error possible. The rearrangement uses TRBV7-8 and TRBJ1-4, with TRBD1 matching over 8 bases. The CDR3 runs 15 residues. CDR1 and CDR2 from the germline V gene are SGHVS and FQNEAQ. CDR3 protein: CASSPPGGSAEKLLF. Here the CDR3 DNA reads TGTGCCAGCAGTCCTCCAGGGGGCTCCGCTGAAAAACTGTTGTTT.

CDR3 nucleotide sequence: TGTGCCAGCAGTTTATCACGCAACTACGAGCAGTACTTC. Its translation: CASSLSRNYEQYF. The chain joins TRBV27 to TRBJ2-7; D not certain. The CDR3 length is 13 residues. Germline V gives CDR1 MNHEY, CDR2 SMNVEV (reference sequence). The germline V and J ends were trimmed by 0 bases and 3 bases, with 6 bases remaining between them.

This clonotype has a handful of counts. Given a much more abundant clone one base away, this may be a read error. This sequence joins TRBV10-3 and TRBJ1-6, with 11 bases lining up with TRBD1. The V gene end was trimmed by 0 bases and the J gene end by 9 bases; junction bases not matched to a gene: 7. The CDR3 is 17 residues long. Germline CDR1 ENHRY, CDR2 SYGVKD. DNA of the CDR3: TGTGCCATCAGTGAGTCGATAGTAGGGACAGGGGGTTCACCCCTCCACTTT. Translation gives CAISESIVGTGGSPLHF.

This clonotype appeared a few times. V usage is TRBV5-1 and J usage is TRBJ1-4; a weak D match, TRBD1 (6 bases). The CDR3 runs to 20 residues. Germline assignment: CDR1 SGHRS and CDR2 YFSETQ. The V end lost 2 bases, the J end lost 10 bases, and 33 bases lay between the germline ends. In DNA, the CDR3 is TGCGCCAGCAGCTTAGGGCGGATCGGGGACAAAGGTTTGGCACGGAGAAAACTGTTTTTT. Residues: CASSLGRIGDKGLARRKLFF.

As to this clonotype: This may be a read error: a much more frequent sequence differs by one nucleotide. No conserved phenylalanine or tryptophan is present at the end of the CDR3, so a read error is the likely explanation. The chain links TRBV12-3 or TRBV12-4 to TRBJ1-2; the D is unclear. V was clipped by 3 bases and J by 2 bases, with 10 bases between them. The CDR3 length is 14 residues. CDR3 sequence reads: CASSLWRSNYGYTL. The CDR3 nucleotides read TGTGCCAGCAGTTTGTGGCGGAGCAACTATGGCTACACCCTC.

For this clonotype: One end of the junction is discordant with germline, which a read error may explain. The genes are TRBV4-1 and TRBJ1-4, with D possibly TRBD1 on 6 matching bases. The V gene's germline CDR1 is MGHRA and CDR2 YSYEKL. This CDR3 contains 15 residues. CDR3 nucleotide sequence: TGCGCCAGCCGCCAAGATGACCCGCCAGGGGAAAAACTGTGTTTT. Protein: CASRQDDPPGEKLCF.

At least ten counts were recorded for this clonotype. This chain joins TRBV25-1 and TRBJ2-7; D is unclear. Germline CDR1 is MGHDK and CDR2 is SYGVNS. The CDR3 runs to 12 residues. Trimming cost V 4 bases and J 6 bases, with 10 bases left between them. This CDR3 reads CASSALGREQYF. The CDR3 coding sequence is TGTGCCAGCAGTGCGCTTGGCCGCGAGCAGTACTTC.

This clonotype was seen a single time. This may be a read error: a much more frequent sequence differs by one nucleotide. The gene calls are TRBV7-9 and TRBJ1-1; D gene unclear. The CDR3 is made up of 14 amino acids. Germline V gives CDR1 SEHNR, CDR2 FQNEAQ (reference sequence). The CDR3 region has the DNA TGTACCAGCAGAGACTGGGAGAAGAACACTGAAGCTTTCTTT. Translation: CTSRDWEKNTEAFF. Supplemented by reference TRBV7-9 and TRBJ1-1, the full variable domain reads DTGVSQNPRHKITKRGQNVTFRCDPISEHNRLYWYRQTLGQGPEFLTYFQNEAQLEKSRLLSDRFSAERPKGSFSTLEIQRTEQGDSAMYLCTSRDWEKNTEAFFGQGTRLTVV.

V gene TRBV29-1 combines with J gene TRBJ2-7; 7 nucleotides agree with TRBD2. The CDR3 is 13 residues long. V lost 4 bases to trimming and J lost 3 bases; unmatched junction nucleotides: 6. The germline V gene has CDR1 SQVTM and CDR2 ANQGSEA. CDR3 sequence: CSVVLADFYEQYF. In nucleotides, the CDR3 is TGCAGCGTTGTCCTAGCGGACTTCTACGAGCAGTACTTC.

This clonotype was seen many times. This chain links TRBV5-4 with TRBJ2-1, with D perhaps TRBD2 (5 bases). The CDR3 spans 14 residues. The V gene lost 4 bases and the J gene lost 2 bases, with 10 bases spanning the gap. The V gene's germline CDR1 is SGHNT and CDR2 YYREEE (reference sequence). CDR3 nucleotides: TGTGCCAGCAGCGGCGCCGGGACCTACAATGAGCAGTTCTTC. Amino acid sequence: CASSGAGTYNEQFF.

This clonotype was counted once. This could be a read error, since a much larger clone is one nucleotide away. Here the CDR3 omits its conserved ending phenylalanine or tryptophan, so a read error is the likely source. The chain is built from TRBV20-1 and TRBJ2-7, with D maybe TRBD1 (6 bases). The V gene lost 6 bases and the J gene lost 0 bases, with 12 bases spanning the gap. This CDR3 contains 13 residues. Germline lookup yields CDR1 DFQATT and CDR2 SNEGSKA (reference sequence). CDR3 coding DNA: TGCAGTGCCGGGACACGGCACTCCTACGAGCAGTACCTC. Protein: CSAGTRHSYEQYL.

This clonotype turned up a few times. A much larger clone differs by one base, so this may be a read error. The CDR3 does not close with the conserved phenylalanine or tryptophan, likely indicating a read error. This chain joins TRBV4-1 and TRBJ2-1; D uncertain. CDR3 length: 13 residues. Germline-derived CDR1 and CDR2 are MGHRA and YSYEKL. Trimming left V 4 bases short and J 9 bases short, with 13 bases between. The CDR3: CASSPLSAGEQFL. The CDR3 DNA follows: TGCGCCAGCAGCCCCCTAAGTGCCGGTGAGCAGTTCCTC.

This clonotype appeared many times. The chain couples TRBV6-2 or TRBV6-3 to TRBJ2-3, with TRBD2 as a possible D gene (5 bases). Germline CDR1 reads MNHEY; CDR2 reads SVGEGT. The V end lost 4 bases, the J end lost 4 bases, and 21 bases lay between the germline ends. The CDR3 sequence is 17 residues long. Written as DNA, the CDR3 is TGTGCCAGCAGTTCAATTTCAATAGGGAGATTGCCAGATACGCAGTATTTT. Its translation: CASSSISIGRLPDTQYF.

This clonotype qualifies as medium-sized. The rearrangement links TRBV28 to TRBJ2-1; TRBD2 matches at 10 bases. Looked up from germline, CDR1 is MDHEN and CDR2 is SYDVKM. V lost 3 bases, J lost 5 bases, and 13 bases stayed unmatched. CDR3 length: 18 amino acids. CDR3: CASSFPRPGLATHNEQFF. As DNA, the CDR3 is TGTGCCAGCAGTTTCCCTCGTCCGGGACTAGCGACTCACAATGAGCAGTTCTTC.

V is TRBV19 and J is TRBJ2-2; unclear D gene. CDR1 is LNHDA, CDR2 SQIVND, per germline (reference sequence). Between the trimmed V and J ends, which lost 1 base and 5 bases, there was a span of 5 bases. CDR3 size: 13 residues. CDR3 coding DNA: TGTGCCAGTAGTATAGTTCGGACCGGGGAGCTGTTTTTT. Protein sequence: CASSIVRTGELFF.

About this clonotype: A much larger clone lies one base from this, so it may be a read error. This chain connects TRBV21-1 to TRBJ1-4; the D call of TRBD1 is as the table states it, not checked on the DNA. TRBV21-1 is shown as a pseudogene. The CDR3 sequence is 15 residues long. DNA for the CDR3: TGTGCCAGAAGTGATACGGGGACCTCTAATGAAAAACTGTTTTTT. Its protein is CARSDTGTSNEKLFF.

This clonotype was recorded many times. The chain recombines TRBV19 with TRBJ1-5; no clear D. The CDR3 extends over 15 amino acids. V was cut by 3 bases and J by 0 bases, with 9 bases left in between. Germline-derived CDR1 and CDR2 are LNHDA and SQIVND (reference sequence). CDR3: CASSMADYSNQPQHF. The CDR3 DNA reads TGTGCCAGTAGTATGGCCGATTATAGCAATCAGCCCCAGCATTTT.

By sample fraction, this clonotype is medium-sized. CDR3 residues: CAISESGLAGDEQYF. CDR3 in DNA: TGTGCCATCAGTGAGTCGGGACTAGCGGGAGACGAGCAGTACTTC. The chain links TRBV10-3 to TRBJ2-7, with 14 nucleotides matching TRBD2. J gave up 5 bases and V 0 bases, and 0 bases lay outside the gene matches. Germline CDR1 and CDR2: ENHRY and SYGVKD. There are 15 residues in the CDR3.

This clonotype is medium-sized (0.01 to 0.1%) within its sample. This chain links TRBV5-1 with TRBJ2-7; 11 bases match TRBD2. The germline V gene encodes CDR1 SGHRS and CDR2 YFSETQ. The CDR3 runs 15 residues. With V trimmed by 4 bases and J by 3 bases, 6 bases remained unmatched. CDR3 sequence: CASSPIGTSGYEQYF. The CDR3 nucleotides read TGCGCCAGCAGCCCAATCGGGACTAGCGGCTACGAGCAGTACTTC.

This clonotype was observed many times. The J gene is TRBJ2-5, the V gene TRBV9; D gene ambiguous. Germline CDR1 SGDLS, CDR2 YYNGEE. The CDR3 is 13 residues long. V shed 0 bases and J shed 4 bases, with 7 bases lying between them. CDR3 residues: CASSVAARETQYF. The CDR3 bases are TGTGCCAGCAGCGTAGCAGCTCGAGAGACCCAGTACTTC.

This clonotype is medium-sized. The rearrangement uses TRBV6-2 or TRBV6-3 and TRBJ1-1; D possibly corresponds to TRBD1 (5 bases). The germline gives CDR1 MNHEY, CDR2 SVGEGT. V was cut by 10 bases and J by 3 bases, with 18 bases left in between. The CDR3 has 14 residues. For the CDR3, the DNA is TGTGCCATCCGGAAAATCCGGGGGTACACTGAAGCTTTCTTT. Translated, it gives CAIRKIRGYTEAFF.

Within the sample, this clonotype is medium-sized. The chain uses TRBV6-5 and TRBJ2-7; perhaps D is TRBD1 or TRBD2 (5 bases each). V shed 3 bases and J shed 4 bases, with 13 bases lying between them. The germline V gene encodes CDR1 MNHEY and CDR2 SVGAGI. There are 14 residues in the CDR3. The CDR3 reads CASSYLGRLYEQYF. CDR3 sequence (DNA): TGTGCCAGCAGTTATTTGGGACGATTATACGAGCAGTACTTC.

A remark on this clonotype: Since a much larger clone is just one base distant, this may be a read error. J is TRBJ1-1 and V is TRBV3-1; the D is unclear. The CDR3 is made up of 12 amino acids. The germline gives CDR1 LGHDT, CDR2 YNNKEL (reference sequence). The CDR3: CASSEGGTEALF. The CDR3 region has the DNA TGTGCCAGCAGCGAAGGAGGCACTGAAGCTCTCTTT. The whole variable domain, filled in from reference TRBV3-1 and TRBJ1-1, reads DTAVSQTPKYLVTQMGNDKSIKCEQNLGHDTMYWYKQDSKKFLKIMFSYNNKELIINETVPNRFSPKSPDKAHLNLHINSLELGDSAVYFCASSEGGTEALFGQGTRLTVV.

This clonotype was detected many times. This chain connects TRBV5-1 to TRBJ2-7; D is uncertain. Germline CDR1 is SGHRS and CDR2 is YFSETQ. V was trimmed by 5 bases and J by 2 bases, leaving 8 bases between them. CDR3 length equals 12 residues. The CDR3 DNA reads TGCGCCAGCAGAGACTTCACCTACGAGCAGTACTTC. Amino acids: CASRDFTYEQYF.

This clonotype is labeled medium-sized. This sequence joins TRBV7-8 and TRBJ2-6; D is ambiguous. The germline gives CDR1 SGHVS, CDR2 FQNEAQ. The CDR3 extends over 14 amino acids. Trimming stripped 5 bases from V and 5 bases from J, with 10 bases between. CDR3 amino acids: CASSHLDRANVLTF. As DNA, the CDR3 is TGTGCCAGCAGCCACCTGGATAGGGCCAACGTCCTGACTTTC.